Listed below are T cell receptor beta chains from one sample, sequenced in a study of cytomegalovirus exposure and HLA in healthy donors. The method was immunoSEQ multiplex PCR; TCRdb's version includes in-frame clones alone and lacks a portion of them. The sample yields 100,000 to 150,000 clones, 80% seen once. The sequenced sample was PBMCs. All receptors come from a man aged 40-55 years in good health and CMV-seronegative. Both conserved end residues are part of each CDR3. A D gene is named only where the DNA matches it firmly. Rows give clone size only sometimes, using once, few, many, or a class for an expanded clone.

clone_size: -
v_call: TRBV10-3
d_call: -
j_call: TRBJ2-7
cdr3_aa: CAIREPKLGRAYEQYF
cdr3_nt: TGTGCCATCAGGGAACCCAAACTAGGCCGGGCCTACGAGCAGTACTTC

clone_size: -
v_call: TRBV7-8
d_call: -
j_call: TRBJ2-7
cdr3_aa: CASSLEGLQGEQYF
cdr3_nt: TGTGCCAGCAGCTTAGAAGGGCTCCAGGGCGAGCAGTACTTC

clone_size: -
v_call: TRBV5-6
d_call: TRBD1
j_call: TRBJ1-5
cdr3_aa: CASSLRTGGNQPQHF
cdr3_nt: TGTGCCAGCAGCCTAAGGACAGGGGGGAATCAGCCCCAGCATTTT

clone_size: few
v_call: TRBV27
d_call: -
j_call: TRBJ1-5
cdr3_aa: CASSLRVGNQPQHF
cdr3_nt: TGTGCCAGCAGTTTGAGGGTGGGCAATCAGCCCCAGCATTTT

clone_size: -
v_call: TRBV2
d_call: -
j_call: TRBJ2-7
cdr3_aa: CASSEMTKQYF
cdr3_nt: TGTGCCAGCAGTGAAATGACTAAGCAGTACTTC

clone_size: once
v_call: TRBV2
d_call: -
j_call: TRBJ2-1
cdr3_aa: CASSSTRQQFF
cdr3_nt: TGTGCCAGCAGTTCGACTAGGCAGCAGTTCTTC

clone_size: -
v_call: TRBV9
d_call: -
j_call: TRBJ1-2
cdr3_aa: CASSVDHRADGTF
cdr3_nt: TGTGCCAGCAGCGTCGACCACAGGGCCGACGGCACCTTC

clone_size: -
v_call: TRBV30
d_call: TRBD1
j_call: TRBJ1-5
cdr3_aa: CAWSADREWGESNQPQHF
cdr3_nt: TGTGCCTGGAGTGCAGACAGGGAATGGGGGGAGAGTAATCAGCCCCAGCATTTT

clone_size: -
v_call: TRBV25-1
d_call: TRBD1
j_call: TRBJ1-3
cdr3_aa: CASSEDRGAGNTIYF
cdr3_nt: TGTGCCAGCAGTGAAGACAGGGGGGCTGGAAACACCATATATTTT

clone_size: -
v_call: TRBV6-5
d_call: TRBD1
j_call: TRBJ1-2
cdr3_aa: CASRKWDRGGGYTF
cdr3_nt: TGTGCCAGCAGGAAGTGGGACAGGGGGGGTGGCTACACCTTC

clone_size: -
v_call: TRBV7-9
d_call: TRBD1
j_call: TRBJ1-2
cdr3_aa: CASSPGQGSSGYTF
cdr3_nt: TGTGCCAGCAGCCCGGGACAGGGGTCTAGTGGCTACACCTTC

clone_size: once
v_call: TRBV29-1
d_call: -
j_call: TRBJ2-5
cdr3_aa: CSTWRGGRGRETQYF
cdr3_nt: TGCAGCACCTGGAGGGGGGGACGGGGAAGAGAGACCCAGTACTTC